The present TCR beta chain was sequenced within a study of OX40 agonist ivuxolimab in advanced cancers. Per germline, CDR1 SGHTA and CDR2 FQGNSA. Trimming left V 5 bases short and J 0 bases short, with 11 bases between. The CDR3 totals 15 residues. This table comes from immunoSEQ multiplex PCR, and its TCRdb copy is limited to in-frame clones, with some not included. The table has 40,000 to 60,000 clones, about four fifths seen once. The clonotype originates from an adult with an advanced solid tumor such as melanoma, head and neck, liver or kidney cancer. The genes are TRBV7-2 and TRBJ1-3; D uncertain. This specimen consisted of CD4+ or CD8+ T cells sorted from blood, obtained in a trial of the OX40 agonist ivuxolimab. CDR3 bases: TGTGCCAGCAGCCCCCCAGTGGACTCTGGAAACACCATATATTTT. It encodes CASSPPVDSGNTIYF.